Each of the 9 T cell receptor beta chains below was sequenced from the same sample in a study of identical twins. Each CDR3 protein gets one entry after TCRdb re-called the 5' RACE reads with MiXCR. The top ten hold less than 2% of the sample, which has hundreds of thousands of distinct CDR3 sequences, more than 6.5% seen once. A further study also used this sample, focusing on yellow fever vaccine responses in identical twins.

Sequenced input: memory (CD45RO+) T cells sorted from blood. The receptors derive from a young woman in good health.

This clonotype was detected ten times or more. The CDR3 reads CASSHGLANEQFF. DNA of the CDR3: TGCGCCAGCAGCCACGGACTAGCCAATGAGCAGTTCTTC. The chain is built from TRBV5-1 and TRBJ2-1; 8 nucleotides line up with TRBD2. The CDR3 loop spans 13 amino acids. The J segment lost 6 bases and the V segment lost 4 bases, leaving 3 bases of the junction unmatched. CDR1 and CDR2 (germline): SGHRS, YFSETQ. The variable domain in full, with the rest retrieved from reference TRBV5-1 and TRBJ2-1, is KAGVTQTPRYLIKTRGQQVTLSCSPISGHRSVSWYQQTPGQGLQFLFEYFSETQRNKGNFPGRFSGRQFSNSRSEMNVSTLELGDSALYLCASSHGLANEQFFGPGTRLTVL.

Ten or more counts support this clonotype. The chain couples TRBV20-1 to TRBJ2-1, with TRBD2 matching over 7 bases. The junction had 12 bases not matched to a gene; V was cut back by 3 bases and J by 10 bases. The CDR3 has 14 residues. The germline gives CDR1 DFQATT, CDR2 SNEGSKA (reference sequence). CDR3 protein: CSASSPGGFWEQFF. CDR3 nucleotides: TGCAGTGCTAGTTCCCCGGGGGGTTTCTGGGAGCAGTTCTTC.

At least ten counts were recorded for this clonotype. V usage is TRBV10-3 and J usage is TRBJ2-1, with 11 bases aligning to TRBD2. Trimming at V came to 3 bases and at J to 5 bases, leaving 6 bases not matched to a gene. Germline V lookup: CDR1 ENHRY, CDR2 SYGVKD. CDR3 length equals 16 residues. The CDR3 is CAISEKTSGGNNEQFF. Here the CDR3 DNA reads TGTGCCATCAGTGAAAAAACTAGCGGGGGTAACAATGAGCAGTTCTTC.

The rearrangement links TRBV7-2 to TRBJ1-1; D is undetermined. Germline loops: CDR1 SGHTA, CDR2 FQGNSA. Trimming removed 1 base from V and 0 bases from J, with 12 bases in between. The CDR3 covers 16 residues. The DNA for the CDR3 is TGTGCCAGCAGCTTAGGGGCAGGACTCATGAACACTGAAGCTTTCTTT. It yields the protein CASSLGAGLMNTEAFF.

This clonotype was seen only a few times. This chain links TRBV6-5 with TRBJ2-2; 7 bases match TRBD2. This CDR3 has 12 amino acids. Germline CDR1 reads MNHEY; CDR2 reads SVGAGI. With 6 bases clipped from V and 5 bases from J, the junction kept 0 bases outside the gene matches. The CDR3 loop is CASRGGTGELFF. The DNA of the CDR3 is TGTGCCAGCAGGGGAGGGACCGGGGAGCTGTTTTTT.

This clonotype showed up just a few times. The V gene is TRBV5-1, the J gene TRBJ2-7; D possibly corresponds to TRBD1 (5 bases). Germline V lookup: CDR1 SGHRS, CDR2 YFSETQ. V was pared by 1 base and J by 5 bases, with 10 bases between. The CDR3 runs 13 residues. The CDR3 coding sequence is TGCGCCAGCAGCTTGCAGGGCACCGACGAGCAGTACTTC. Its protein product is CASSLQGTDEQYF.

This clonotype has just a few counts. The chain couples TRBV14 to TRBJ2-7; D unclear. From germline, CDR1 is SGHDN and CDR2 FVKESK. The CDR3 has 15 residues. Trimming cost V 0 bases and J 0 bases, with 9 bases left between them. CDR3 protein: CASSQDRQLSYEQYF. DNA of the CDR3: TGTGCCAGCAGCCAAGATCGGCAGCTCTCCTACGAGCAGTACTTC.

This chain joins TRBV4-3 and TRBJ2-1, with 7 nucleotides matching TRBD2. Germline CDR1 LGHNA, CDR2 YSLEER. With 0 bases clipped from V and 7 bases from J, the junction kept 0 bases outside the gene matches. The CDR3 totals 13 residues. DNA for the CDR3: TGCGCCAGCAGCCAAGAGGGGGGGAATGAGCAGTTCTTC. Translated, it gives CASSQEGGNEQFF.

This clonotype was recorded at least ten times. The chain is built from TRBV7-9 and TRBJ2-1, with 8 positions matching TRBD1. The CDR3 is 15 amino acids. V trimming: 10 bases; J trimming: 4 bases; junction bases outside the gene matches: 12. Looked up from germline, CDR1 is SEHNR and CDR2 is FQNEAQ (reference sequence). The CDR3 loop reads CAIPHRGAIYNEQFF. The DNA of the CDR3 is TGTGCCATCCCACACAGGGGGGCGATATACAATGAGCAGTTCTTC.